This T cell receptor beta chain was captured by sequencing in a study of cytomegalovirus exposure and HLA in healthy donors. At the level of the study: Previous work identified 117 million unique TCR beta sequences from roughly 170 million T cells. General observations from the study: The study flagged approximately 180 TCR beta chains as cytomegalovirus-associated. Indistinguishability led to the exclusion of some V segments, TRBV6-2 and TRBV6-3 included.

PCR used 60 Vbeta primers and 13 Jbeta primers. Repertoires were generated with immunoSEQ multiplex PCR, while TCRdb's copy carries only in-frame clones and drops some. Of over 75,000 clones listed, around four fifths were seen once; the top ten hold 5.5% to 6.5%. Trimming took off 0 bases at V and 4 bases at J, with 13 bases between the two ends. CDR1 and CDR2 (germline): SGHRS, YFSETQ. There are 15 residues in the CDR3. Worth noting for this clone: Antigen specificity is unknown.

The material sequenced was PBMCs. V and J are TRBV5-1 and TRBJ1-2; TRBD1 is a possible D gene (6 bases). The sequence derives from a woman aged 18-29 years in good health and CMV-seropositive. CDR3 loop: CASSLEQGSTYGYTF. The CDR3 DNA follows: TGCGCCAGCAGCTTGGAACAGGGATCCACCTATGGCTACACCTTC.